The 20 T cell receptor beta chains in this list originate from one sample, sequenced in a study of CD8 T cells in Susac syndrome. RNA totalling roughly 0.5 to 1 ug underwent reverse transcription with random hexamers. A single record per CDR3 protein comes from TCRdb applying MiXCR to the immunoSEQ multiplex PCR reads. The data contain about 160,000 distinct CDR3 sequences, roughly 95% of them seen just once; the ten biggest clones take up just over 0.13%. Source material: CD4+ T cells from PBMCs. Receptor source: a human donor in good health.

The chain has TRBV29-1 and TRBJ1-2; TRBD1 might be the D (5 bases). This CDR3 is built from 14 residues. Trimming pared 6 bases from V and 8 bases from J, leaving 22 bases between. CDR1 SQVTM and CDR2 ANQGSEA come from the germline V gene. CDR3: CSVPNILRGDGYTF. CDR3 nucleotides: TGCAGCGTCCCTAATATCTTACGAGGGGACGGCTACACCTTC.

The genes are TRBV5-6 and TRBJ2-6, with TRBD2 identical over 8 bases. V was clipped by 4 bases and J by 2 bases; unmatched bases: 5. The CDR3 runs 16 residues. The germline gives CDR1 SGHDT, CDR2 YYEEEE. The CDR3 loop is CASSATGGAGANVLTF. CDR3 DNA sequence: TGTGCCAGCAGCGCAACGGGGGGGGCTGGGGCCAACGTCCTGACTTTC. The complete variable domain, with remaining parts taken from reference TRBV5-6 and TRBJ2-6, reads DAGVTQSPTHLIKTRGQQVTLRCSPKSGHDTVSWYQQALGQGPQFIFQYYEEEERQRGNFPDRFSGHQFPNYSSELNVNALLLGDSALYLCASSATGGAGANVLTFGAGSRLTVL.

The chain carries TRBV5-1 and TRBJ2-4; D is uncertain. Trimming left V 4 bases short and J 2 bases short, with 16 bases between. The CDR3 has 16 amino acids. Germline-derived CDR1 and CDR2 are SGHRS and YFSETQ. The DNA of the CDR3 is TGCGCCAGCAGCCCCCTCGTCGGGCCATCCAAAAACATTCAGTACTTC. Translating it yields CASSPLVGPSKNIQYF.

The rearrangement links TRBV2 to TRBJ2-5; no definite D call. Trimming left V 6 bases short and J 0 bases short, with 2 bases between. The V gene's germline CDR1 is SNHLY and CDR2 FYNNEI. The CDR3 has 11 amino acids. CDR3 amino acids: CASRYQETQYF. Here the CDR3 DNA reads TGTGCCAGCAGGTACCAAGAGACCCAGTACTTC.

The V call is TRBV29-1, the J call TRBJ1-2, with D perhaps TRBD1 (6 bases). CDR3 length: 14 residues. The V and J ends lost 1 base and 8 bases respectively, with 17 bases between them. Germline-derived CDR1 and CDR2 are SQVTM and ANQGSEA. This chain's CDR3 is CSVEGQGQRGGYTF. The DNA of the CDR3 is TGCAGCGTTGAAGGGCAGGGGCAACGAGGGGGCTACACCTTC. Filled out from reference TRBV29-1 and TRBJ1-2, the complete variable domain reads SAVISQKPSRDICQRGTSLTIQCQVDSQVTMMFWYRQQPGQSLTLIATANQGSEATYESGFVIDKFPISRPNLTFSTLTVSNMSPEDSSIYLCSVEGQGQRGGYTFGSGTRLTVV.

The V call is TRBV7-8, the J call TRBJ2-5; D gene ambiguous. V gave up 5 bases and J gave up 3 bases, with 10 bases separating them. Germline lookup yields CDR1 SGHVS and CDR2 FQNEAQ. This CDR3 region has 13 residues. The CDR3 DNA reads TGTGCCAGCAGCCCGGAAATTGAAGAGACCCAGTACTTC. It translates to CASSPEIEETQYF.

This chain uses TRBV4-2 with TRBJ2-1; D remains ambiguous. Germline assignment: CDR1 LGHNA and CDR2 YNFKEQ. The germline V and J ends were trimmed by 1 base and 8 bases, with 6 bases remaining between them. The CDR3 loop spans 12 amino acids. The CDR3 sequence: CASSQALDEQFF. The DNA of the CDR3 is TGTGCCAGCAGCCAAGCCCTGGATGAGCAGTTCTTC.

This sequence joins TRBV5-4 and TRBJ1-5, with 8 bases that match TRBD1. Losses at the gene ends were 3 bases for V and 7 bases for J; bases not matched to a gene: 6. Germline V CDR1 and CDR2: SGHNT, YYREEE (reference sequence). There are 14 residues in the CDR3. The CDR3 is CASSSGQGEQPQHF. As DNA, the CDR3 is TGTGCCAGCAGCTCCGGACAGGGAGAACAGCCCCAGCATTTT.

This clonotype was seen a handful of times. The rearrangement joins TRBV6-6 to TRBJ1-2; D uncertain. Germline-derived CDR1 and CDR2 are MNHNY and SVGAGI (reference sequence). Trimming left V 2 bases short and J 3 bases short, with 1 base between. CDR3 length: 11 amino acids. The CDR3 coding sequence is TGTGCCAGCAGTTACGACTATGGCTACACCTTC. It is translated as CASSYDYGYTF.

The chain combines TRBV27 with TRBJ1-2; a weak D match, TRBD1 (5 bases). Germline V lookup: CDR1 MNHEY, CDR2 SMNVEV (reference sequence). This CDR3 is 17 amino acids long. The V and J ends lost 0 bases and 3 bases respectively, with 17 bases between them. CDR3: CASSLSPTSPGDYGYTF. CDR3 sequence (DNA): TGTGCCAGCAGTTTATCGCCGACTTCTCCGGGGGACTATGGCTACACCTTC.

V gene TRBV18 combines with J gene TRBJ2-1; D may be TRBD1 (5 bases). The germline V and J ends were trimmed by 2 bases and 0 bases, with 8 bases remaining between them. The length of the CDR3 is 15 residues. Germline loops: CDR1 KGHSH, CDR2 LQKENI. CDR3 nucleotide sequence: TGTGCCAGCTCACCAGCAGGGTTCTCCTACAATGAGCAGTTCTTC. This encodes CASSPAGFSYNEQFF.

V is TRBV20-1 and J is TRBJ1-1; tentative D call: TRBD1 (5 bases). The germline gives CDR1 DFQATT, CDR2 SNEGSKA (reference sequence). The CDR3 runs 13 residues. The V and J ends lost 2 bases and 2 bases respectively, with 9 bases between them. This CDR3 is CSARRQSNTEAFF. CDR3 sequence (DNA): TGCAGTGCTAGAAGACAGTCAAACACTGAAGCTTTCTTT.

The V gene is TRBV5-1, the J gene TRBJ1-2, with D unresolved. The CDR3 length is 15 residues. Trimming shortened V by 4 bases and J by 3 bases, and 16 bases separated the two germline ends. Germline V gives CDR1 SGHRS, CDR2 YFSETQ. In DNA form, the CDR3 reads TGCGCCAGCAGCAACTCGGGCTCCGGGGACTATGGCTACACCTTC. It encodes CASSNSGSGDYGYTF.

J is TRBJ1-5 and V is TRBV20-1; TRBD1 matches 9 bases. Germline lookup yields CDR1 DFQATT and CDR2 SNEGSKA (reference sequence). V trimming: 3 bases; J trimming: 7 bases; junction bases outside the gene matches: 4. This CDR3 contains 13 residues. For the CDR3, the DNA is TGCAGTGCTAGTCATACAGGGGGCCAGCCCCAGCATTTT. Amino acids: CSASHTGGQPQHF.

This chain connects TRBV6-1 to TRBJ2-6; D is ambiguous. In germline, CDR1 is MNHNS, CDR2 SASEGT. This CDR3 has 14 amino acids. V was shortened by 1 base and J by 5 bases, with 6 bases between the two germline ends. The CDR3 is CASSEGVWANVLTF. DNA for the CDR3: TGTGCCAGCAGTGAAGGCGTCTGGGCCAACGTCCTGACTTTC.

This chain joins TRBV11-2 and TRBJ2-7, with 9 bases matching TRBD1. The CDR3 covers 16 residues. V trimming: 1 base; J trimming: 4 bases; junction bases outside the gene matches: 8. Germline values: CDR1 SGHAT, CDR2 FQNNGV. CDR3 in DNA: TGTGCCAGCAGCTTAGTCGGCGGGACAGGGAGGTACGAGCAGTACTTC. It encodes CASSLVGGTGRYEQYF.

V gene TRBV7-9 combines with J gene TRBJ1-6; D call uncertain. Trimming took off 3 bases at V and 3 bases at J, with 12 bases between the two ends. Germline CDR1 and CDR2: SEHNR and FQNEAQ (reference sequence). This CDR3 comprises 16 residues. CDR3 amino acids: CASSLSRPSYNSPLHF. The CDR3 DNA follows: TGTGCCAGCAGCTTGTCGCGTCCTAGCTATAATTCACCCCTCCACTTT. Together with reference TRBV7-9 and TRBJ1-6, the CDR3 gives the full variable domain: DTGVSQNPRHKITKRGQNVTFRCDPISEHNRLYWYRQTLGQGPEFLTYFQNEAQLEKSRLLSDRFSAERPKGSFSTLEIQRTEQGDSAMYLCASSLSRPSYNSPLHFGNGTRLTVT.

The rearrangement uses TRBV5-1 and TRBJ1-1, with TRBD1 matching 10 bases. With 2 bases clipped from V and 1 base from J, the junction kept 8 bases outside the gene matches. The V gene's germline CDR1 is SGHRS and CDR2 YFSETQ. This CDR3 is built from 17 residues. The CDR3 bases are TGCGCCAGCAGCTTTCCGGGACAGGGGCGACCGAACACTGAAGCTTTCTTT. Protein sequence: CASSFPGQGRPNTEAFF.

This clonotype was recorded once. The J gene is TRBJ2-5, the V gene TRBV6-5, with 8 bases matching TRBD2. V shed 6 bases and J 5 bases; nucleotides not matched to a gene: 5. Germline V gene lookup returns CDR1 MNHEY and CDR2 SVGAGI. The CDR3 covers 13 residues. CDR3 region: CASSRTSRETQYF. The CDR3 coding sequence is TGTGCCAGCAGCAGGACTAGCCGGGAGACCCAGTACTTC.

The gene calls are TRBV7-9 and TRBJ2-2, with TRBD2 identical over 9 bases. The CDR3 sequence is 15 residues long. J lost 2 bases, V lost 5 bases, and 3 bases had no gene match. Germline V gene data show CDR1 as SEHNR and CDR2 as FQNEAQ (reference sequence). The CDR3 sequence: CASSQAGGNTGELFF. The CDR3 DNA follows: TGTGCCAGCAGCCAAGCGGGGGGAAACACCGGGGAGCTGTTTTTT.